Each of the 25 T cell receptor beta chains below was sequenced from the same sample in a study of siplizumab effects on memory and regulatory T cells. Produced via immunoSEQ multiplex PCR; TCRdb's table is partial and in-frame only. The sample shows roughly 110,000 clones, roughly 95% of them seen only once. The sequenced material came from non-Treg CD4+ T cells sorted from blood. The receptors were sampled from a human donor in good health.

Of note for this clone: Other nucleotide sequences in the sample specify the same CDR3. V usage is TRBV6-5 and J usage is TRBJ1-2; 7 nucleotides match TRBD1. Germline CDR1 is MNHEY and CDR2 is SVGAGI. V shed 6 bases and J 2 bases; nucleotides not matched to a gene: 6. CDR3 length equals 14 residues. DNA of the CDR3: TGTGCCAGCAGCCCCGGGACAGCAAACTATGGCTACACCTTC. It translates to CASSPGTANYGYTF.

The chain combines TRBV29-1 with TRBJ2-1; 7 bases match TRBD2. The CDR3 is made up of 13 amino acids. V trimming: 4 bases; J trimming: 9 bases; junction bases outside the gene matches: 9. The germline V gene encodes CDR1 SQVTM and CDR2 ANQGSEA. CDR3 residues: CSVGGGNAGEQFF. The CDR3 region has the DNA TGCAGCGTTGGGGGAGGGAATGCGGGTGAGCAGTTCTTC.

The chain recombines TRBV6-6 with TRBJ1-5; D is undetermined. The CDR3 length is 13 residues. V lost 6 bases and J 6 bases, leaving 12 bases between the germline ends. Germline V gene lookup returns CDR1 MNHNY and CDR2 SVGAGI (reference sequence). The CDR3 DNA is TGTGCCAGCAGCTCCGAAGCGGGTCAGCCCCAGCATTTT. This sequence encodes CASSSEAGQPQHF.

V and J are TRBV7-2 and TRBJ1-2; TRBD1 is a possible D gene (6 bases). CDR1 and CDR2 from the germline V gene are SGHTA and FQGNSA. This CDR3 spans 14 amino acids. With 1 base removed from V and 7 bases from J, the gap between germline ends came to 13 bases. CDR3 amino acids: CASSLVGAGVGYTF. CDR3 DNA: TGTGCCAGCAGCTTAGTCGGGGCAGGGGTTGGCTACACCTTC. Based on the CDR3 plus reference TRBV7-2 and TRBJ1-2, the full variable domain is GAGVSQSPSNKVTEKGKDVELRCDPISGHTALYWYRQSLGQGLEFLIYFQGNSAPDKSGLPSDRFSAERTGGSVSTLTIQRTQQEDSAVYLCASSLVGAGVGYTFGSGTRLTVV.

The chain is built from TRBV9 and TRBJ2-7; D is possibly TRBD1 or TRBD2 (5 bases each). V was cut by 3 bases and J by 6 bases, with 10 bases left in between. The CDR3 consists of 12 residues. The germline V gene encodes CDR1 SGDLS and CDR2 YYNGEE. The CDR3 nucleotides read TGTGCCAGCAGCGCGAGGGGTTCCGAGCAGTACTTC. This sequence encodes CASSARGSEQYF.

J is TRBJ2-1 and V is TRBV23-1; D may be TRBD2 (5 bases). TRBV23-1 is reported as an ORF; its role is uncertain. This CDR3 has 15 amino acids. The V and J ends lost 2 bases and 8 bases respectively, with 16 bases between them. The CDR3 reads CASSQGGELEDEQFF. CDR3 DNA: TGCGCCAGCAGTCAAGGAGGAGAATTGGAGGATGAGCAGTTCTTC.

The CDR3 protein is CASGSQGREQYF. In nucleotides, the CDR3 is TGTGCCAGCGGATCACAGGGGCGGGAGCAGTACTTC. The J gene is TRBJ2-7, the V gene TRBV7-2, with 7 bases identical to TRBD1. Germline CDR1 SGHTA, CDR2 FQGNSA. This CDR3 is 12 amino acids long. Trimming took 8 bases from V and 7 from J; bases not matched to a gene: 8.

This rearrangement joins TRBV7-9 to TRBJ1-2, with TRBD1 as a possible D gene (5 bases). The CDR3 sequence is 13 residues long. V lost 3 bases and J lost 4, with 9 bases in between. Germline CDR1 reads SEHNR; CDR2 reads FQNEAQ (reference sequence). The CDR3 loop reads CASSFEGSYGYTF. DNA of the CDR3: TGTGCCAGCAGCTTTGAGGGGTCCTATGGCTACACCTTC.

The V call is TRBV19, the J call TRBJ2-7, with D maybe TRBD1 (6 bases). This CDR3 is built from 14 residues. Germline CDR1 reads LNHDA; CDR2 reads SQIVND (reference sequence). Trimming shortened V by 4 bases and J by 0 bases, and 10 bases separated the two germline ends. Written as DNA, the CDR3 is TGTGCCAGTAGTAAGGACAGAGCCTCCTACGAGCAGTACTTC. This codes for CASSKDRASYEQYF. Together with reference TRBV19 and TRBJ2-7, the CDR3 gives the full variable domain: DGGITQSPKYLFRKEGQNVTLSCEQNLNHDAMYWYRQDPGQGLRLIYYSQIVNDFQKGDIAEGYSVSREKKESFPLTVTSAQKNPTAFYLCASSKDRASYEQYFGPGTRLTVT.

The rearrangement links TRBV1 to TRBJ1-6. TRBV1 has pseudogene status. The CDR3 has 18 amino acids. CDR3 sequence reads: CTSSQDPVRGVDNSPLHF. The CDR3 DNA follows: TGCACCAGCAGCCAAGATCCGGTTCGGGGGGTGGATAATTCACCCCTCCACTTT.

The V and J genes are TRBV20-1 and TRBJ1-2; no definite D call. With 3 bases removed from V and 8 bases from J, the gap between germline ends came to 10 bases. The germline gives CDR1 DFQATT, CDR2 SNEGSKA (reference sequence). The CDR3 is 11 amino acids. The CDR3 region has the DNA TGCAGTGCTAGCGTTACGGTCGGCTACACCTTC. Encoded protein: CSASVTVGYTF.

The chain has TRBV11-3 and TRBJ2-2; 8 bases align to TRBD1. The CDR3 has 14 amino acids. V lost 4 bases, J lost 6 bases, and 4 bases stayed unmatched. The V gene's germline CDR1 is SGHNT and CDR2 YENEEA. For the CDR3, the DNA is TGTGCCAGCAGCTCCCAGGGGGCGCCCGGGGAGCTGTTTTTT. It encodes CASSSQGAPGELFF.

This clone was seen once. The chain couples TRBV6-6 to TRBJ2-5; maybe TRBD1 (5 bases). Trimming removed 5 bases at V and 1 base at J, with 8 bases between. The length of the CDR3 is 13 residues. The V gene's germline CDR1 is MNHNY and CDR2 SVGAGI (reference sequence). CDR3: CASSRQSQETQYF. As DNA, the CDR3 is TGTGCCAGCAGTCGACAGAGCCAAGAGACCCAGTACTTC.

CDR3 residues: CASSEEGGWNEKLFF. Written as DNA, the CDR3 is TGTGCCAGCAGTGAAGAGGGAGGATGGAATGAAAAACTGTTTTTT. This chain connects TRBV6-1 to TRBJ1-4; no firm D call. V dropped 1 base and J dropped 5 bases, with 11 bases sitting between them. Germline V gene sequence: CDR1 MNHNS, CDR2 SASEGT. This CDR3 comprises 15 residues.

J is TRBJ2-3 and V is TRBV5-1, with no clear D. The germline V gene has CDR1 SGHRS and CDR2 YFSETQ. The CDR3 is 12 amino acids. V was clipped by 2 bases and J by 6 bases, with 7 bases between them. The CDR3 nucleotides are TGCGCCAGCAGCTTCGGACGGGATACGCAGTATTTT. The encoded protein is CASSFGRDTQYF.

The gene calls are TRBV19 and TRBJ1-1; D is ambiguous. Germline CDR1 LNHDA, CDR2 SQIVND (reference sequence). The CDR3 has 18 residues. V was trimmed by 6 bases and J by 0 bases, leaving 23 bases between them. DNA for the CDR3: TGTGCCAGTAGCCTCACCGGGCATACTAATGACTTGAACACTGAAGCTTTCTTT. Its protein is CASSLTGHTNDLNTEAFF.

The chain carries TRBV28 and TRBJ1-5; TRBD1 is a possible D gene (6 bases). CDR3 length equals 15 residues. Per germline, CDR1 MDHEN and CDR2 SYDVKM. Trimming took off 6 bases at V and 4 bases at J, with 16 bases between the two ends. CDR3 in amino acids: CASSPSDRQNQPQHF. Here the CDR3 DNA reads TGTGCCAGCAGCCCCTCGGACAGACAAAATCAGCCCCAGCATTTT.

This clone occurred once. The chain carries TRBV28 and TRBJ1-5; the D is unclear. The CDR3 is made up of 12 amino acids. Trimming left V 4 bases short and J 9 bases short, with 10 bases between. CDR1 MDHEN and CDR2 SYDVKM come from the germline V gene. The CDR3 sequence is CASSSLRGPQHF. As DNA, the CDR3 is TGTGCCAGCAGTTCCCTAAGAGGGCCCCAGCATTTT.

The count of this clone is one. The chain links TRBV6-5 to TRBJ1-2; D possibly corresponds to TRBD1 (6 bases). CDR1 and CDR2 from the germline V gene are MNHEY and SVGAGI. V was trimmed by 7 bases and J by 6 bases, leaving 15 bases between them. The CDR3 spans 13 residues. CDR3 DNA sequence: TGTGCCAGCAATCCCCGGGGGCGAGATGGCTACACCTTC. Translating it yields CASNPRGRDGYTF.

The chain is built from TRBV5-1 and TRBJ2-3; 7 nucleotides match TRBD2. Germline lookup yields CDR1 SGHRS and CDR2 YFSETQ. CDR3 length equals 14 residues. V shed 1 base, J shed 3 bases, and the junction held 2 bases outside the gene matches. This CDR3 is CASSLQRGTDTQYF. Written as DNA, the CDR3 is TGCGCCAGCAGCTTGCAGCGGGGTACAGATACGCAGTATTTT.

CDR3 in amino acids: CASTSFVRGGPYEQYF. Here the CDR3 DNA reads TGTGCCAGCACCTCATTTGTTCGGGGGGGCCCCTACGAGCAGTACTTC. The V gene is TRBV25-1, the J gene TRBJ2-7; 8 bases agree with TRBD2. The CDR3 length is 16 residues. Germline CDR1 MGHDK, CDR2 SYGVNS. Trimming cost V 7 bases and J 2 bases; bases outside gene matches: 13.

The chain links TRBV5-1 to TRBJ2-2, with 7 bases lining up with TRBD1. Germline trimming cut 4 bases from V and 2 bases from J; bases unmatched to any gene: 11. Per germline, CDR1 SGHRS and CDR2 YFSETQ. The CDR3 runs to 17 residues. DNA of the CDR3: TGCGCCAGCAGCCCGCATTATGGGACAGTTAACACCGGGGAGCTGTTTTTT. Protein: CASSPHYGTVNTGELFF.

The chain uses TRBV7-6 and TRBJ2-5; unclear D gene. CDR3 length: 13 residues. The germline V gene has CDR1 SGHVS and CDR2 FNYEAQ. Trimming stripped 4 bases from V and 0 bases from J, with 6 bases between. CDR3 protein: CASSSRYQETQYF. The DNA for the CDR3 is TGTGCCAGCAGCTCGAGGTACCAAGAGACCCAGTACTTC.

The rearrangement joins TRBV4-2 to TRBJ2-2; tentative D call: TRBD2 (5 bases). V was cut by 3 bases and J by 4 bases, with 18 bases left in between. CDR1 and CDR2 (germline): LGHNA, YNFKEQ. The CDR3 sequence is 17 residues long. CDR3 residues: CASSHDRAGVSTGELFF. The CDR3 region has the DNA TGTGCCAGCAGCCACGACCGCGCGGGCGTTTCCACCGGGGAGCTGTTTTTT.

This sequence joins TRBV29-1 and TRBJ1-2, with D unclear. The CDR3 consists of 13 residues. CDR1 SQVTM and CDR2 ANQGSEA come from the germline V gene. The V end lost 0 bases, the J end lost 4 bases, and 9 bases lay between the germline ends. DNA for the CDR3: TGCAGCGTTGAAGATGGGAGTACCTATGGCTACACCTTC. It translates to CSVEDGSTYGYTF.